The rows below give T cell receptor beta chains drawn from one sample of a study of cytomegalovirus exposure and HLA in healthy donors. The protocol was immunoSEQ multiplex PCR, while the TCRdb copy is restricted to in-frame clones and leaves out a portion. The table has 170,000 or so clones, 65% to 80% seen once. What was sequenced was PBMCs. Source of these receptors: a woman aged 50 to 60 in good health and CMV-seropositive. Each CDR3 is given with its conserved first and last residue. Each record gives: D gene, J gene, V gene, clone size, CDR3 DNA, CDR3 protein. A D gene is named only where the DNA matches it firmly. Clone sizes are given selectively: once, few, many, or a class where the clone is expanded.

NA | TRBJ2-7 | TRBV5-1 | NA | TGCGCCAGCAGCTTGCCCCCGGGGGAGCAGTACTTC | CASSLPPGEQYF
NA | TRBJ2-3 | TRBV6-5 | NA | TGTGCCAGCAGATCGCCGGGGGATACGCAGTATTTT | CASRSPGDTQYF
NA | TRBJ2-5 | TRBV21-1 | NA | TGTGCCAGCAGCAAAGTGTCAGGGACAGGGTCGGAGACCCAGTACTTC | CASSKVSGTGSETQYF
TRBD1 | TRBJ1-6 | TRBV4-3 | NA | TGCGCCAGCAGCCAACCTCCGACAGGGAGCAATAATTCACCCCTCCACTTT | CASSQPPTGSNNSPLHF
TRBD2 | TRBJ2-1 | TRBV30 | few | TGTGCCTGGAGCCTCCTAGCGGGGGGGCGGAATGAGCAGTTCTTC | CAWSLLAGGRNEQFF
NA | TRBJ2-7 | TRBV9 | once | TGTGCCAGCAGCACCACTGACGAGCAGTACTTC | CASSTTDEQYF
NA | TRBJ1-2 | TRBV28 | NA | TGTGCCAGCAGCCATGACAACCTCGAGGGCTACACCTTC | CASSHDNLEGYTF
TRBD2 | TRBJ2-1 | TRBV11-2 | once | TGTGCCAGCAGCGGCCGGACTAGCGGGAGCGCGACCTACAATGAGCAGTTCTTC | CASSGRTSGSATYNEQFF
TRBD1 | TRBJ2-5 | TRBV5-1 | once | TGCGCCAGCAGCGCACAGGGGGCTCAAGAGACCCAGTACTTC | CASSAQGAQETQYF
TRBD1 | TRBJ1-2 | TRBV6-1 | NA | TGTGCCAGCAGTATTGCAGGGGGTTACTATGGCTACACCTTC | CASSIAGGYYGYTF
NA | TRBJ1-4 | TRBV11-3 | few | TGTGCCAGCAGCCTTCTGAGAGAAAAACTGTTTTTT | CASSLLREKLFF
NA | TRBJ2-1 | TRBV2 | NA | TGTGCCAGCAGTGATGGCCGGACTGAGACAGGCAATGAGCAGTTCTTC | CASSDGRTETGNEQFF
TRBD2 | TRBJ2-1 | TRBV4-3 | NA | TGCGCCAGCAGCCAAGACACTAGCGGGGTCTACAATGAGCAGTTCTTC | CASSQDTSGVYNEQFF
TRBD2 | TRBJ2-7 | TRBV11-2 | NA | TGTGCCAGCAGCTTAGAGTGGCTAGCGGGAGGACGTGCCTACGAGCAGTACTTC | CASSLEWLAGGRAYEQYF
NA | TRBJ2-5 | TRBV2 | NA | TGTGCCAGCAGCAGTGGGCTCCAAGAGACCCAGTACTTC | CASSSGLQETQYF
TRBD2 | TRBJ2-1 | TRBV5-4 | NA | TGTGCCAGCAGTCCCCCTAGCGGGGGGGGGAATGAGCAGTTCTTC | CASSPPSGGGNEQFF
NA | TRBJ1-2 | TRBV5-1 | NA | TGCGCCAGCAGCGAGGGAACGATCTATGGCTACACCTTC | CASSEGTIYGYTF
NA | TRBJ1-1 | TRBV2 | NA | TGTGCCAGCAGCGTACAGGGGAACACTGAAGCTTTCTTT | CASSVQGNTEAFF
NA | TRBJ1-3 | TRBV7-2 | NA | TGTGCCAGCAGCTTAGGCCGGAACACCATATATTTT | CASSLGRNTIYF
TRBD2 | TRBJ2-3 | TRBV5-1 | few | TGCGCCAGCAGCTTGGTCGGGGGGGATACGCAGTATTTT | CASSLVGGDTQYF
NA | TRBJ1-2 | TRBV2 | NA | TGTGCCAGCAGACAGCTCCTCCTCAATGGCTACACCTTC | CASRQLLLNGYTF
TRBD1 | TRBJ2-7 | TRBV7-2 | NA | TGTGCCAGCAGCTTAATGGGACAGGGTCTCGACGAGCAGTACTTC | CASSLMGQGLDEQYF
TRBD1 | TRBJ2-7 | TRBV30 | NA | TGTGCCTGGAGTGTACGTCTGTCTGGGACAGGGGGCGGCGAGCAGTACTTC | CAWSVRLSGTGGGEQYF
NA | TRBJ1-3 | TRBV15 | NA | TGTGCCACCAGCAGCCCCCCCCCTGTCGGAAACACCATATATTTT | CATSSPPPVGNTIYF
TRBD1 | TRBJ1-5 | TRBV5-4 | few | TGTGCCAGCAGCTTTCGGACAGGGCGCTATAGCAATCAGCCCCAGCATTTT | CASSFRTGRYSNQPQHF
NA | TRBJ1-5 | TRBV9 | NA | TGTGCCAGCAGCCCCTCGGGGTCTCATCATCAGCCCCAGCATTTT | CASSPSGSHHQPQHF
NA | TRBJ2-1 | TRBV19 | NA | TGTGCCAGTAGTATGGTCGGTAGCGGTAGCTCCTACAATGAGCAGTTCTTC | CASSMVGSGSSYNEQFF
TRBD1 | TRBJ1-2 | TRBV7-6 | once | TGTGCCAGCAGCGCCTTGACAGGGGGTACGCTCGGCTACACCTTC | CASSALTGGTLGYTF
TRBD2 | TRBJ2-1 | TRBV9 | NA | TGTGCCAGCAGCGTAGTGGGACTAGGTTCGTGGAATGAGCAGTTCTTC | CASSVVGLGSWNEQFF
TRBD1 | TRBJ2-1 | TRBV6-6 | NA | TGTGCCAGCAGCCCCCTCCTAGGACAGGGGAATGAGCAGTTCTTC | CASSPLLGQGNEQFF
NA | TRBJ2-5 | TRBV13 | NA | TGTGCCAGCAGCCGAAAGGTGGGGCTAGTGGGTGAGACCCAGTACTTC | CASSRKVGLVGETQYF
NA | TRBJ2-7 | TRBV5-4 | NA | TGTGCCGGCAGCTCAATCGGTGGCTACGAGCAGTACTTC | CAGSSIGGYEQYF
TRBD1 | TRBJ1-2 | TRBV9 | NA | TGTGCCAGCGGATGGGGCCGGGACAGGTCCTATGGCTACACCTTC | CASGWGRDRSYGYTF
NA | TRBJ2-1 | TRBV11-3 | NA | TGTGCCAGCAGCCCCCTTCTTAATGAGCAGTTCTTC | CASSPLLNEQFF
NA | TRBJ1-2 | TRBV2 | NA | TGTGCCAGCACCGAGGGCTCCGTCTATGGCTACACCTTC | CASTEGSVYGYTF
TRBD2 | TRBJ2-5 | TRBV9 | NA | TGTGCCAGCAGCGTTTCCGGGACTACAGAAGAGACCCAGTACTTC | CASSVSGTTEETQYF
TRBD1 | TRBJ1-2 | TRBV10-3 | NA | TGTGCCATCAGTGAGGTGGACAGGGGGCGCTACACCTTC | CAISEVDRGRYTF
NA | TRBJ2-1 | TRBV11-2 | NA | TGTGCCAGCAGCTTAGTCTCCGGGTACCACAATGAGCAGTTCTTC | CASSLVSGYHNEQFF
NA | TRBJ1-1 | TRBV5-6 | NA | TGTGCCAGCAGCTCGTCGCAGGGCACTGAAGCTTTCTTT | CASSSSQGTEAFF
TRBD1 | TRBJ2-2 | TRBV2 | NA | TGTGCCAGCCACCGGGACAGGGCCACCGGGGAGCTGTTTTTT | CASHRDRATGELFF
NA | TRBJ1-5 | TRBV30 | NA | TGTGCCTGGAGCACCCAGATTAATCAGCCCCAGCATTTT | CAWSTQINQPQHF
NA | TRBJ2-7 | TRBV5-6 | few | TGTGCCAGCAGCTTGGGGGCGTTAAAGCAGTACTTC | CASSLGALKQYF
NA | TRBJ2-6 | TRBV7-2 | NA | TGTGCCAGCAGCCCTTTAATCTCTGGGGCCAACGTCCTGACTTTC | CASSPLISGANVLTF
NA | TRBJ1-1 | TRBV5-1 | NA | TGCGCCAGCAGCTTGGGAAACAGTCAGAACACTGAAGCTTTCTTT | CASSLGNSQNTEAFF
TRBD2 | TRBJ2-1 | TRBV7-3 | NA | TGTGCCAGCAGCTTAAGGGAGGGCCTTGGGAATGAGCAGTTCTTC | CASSLREGLGNEQFF
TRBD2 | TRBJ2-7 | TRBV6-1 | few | TGTGCCAGCAGTGAGGCCATTAGCGCGGGAGGGAGGTCCTACGAGCAGTACTTC | CASSEAISAGGRSYEQYF
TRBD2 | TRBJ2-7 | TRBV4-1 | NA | TGCGCCAGCAGCCAAGGGGAGCAGGGGGCCCTAACTAGCGGGAGGTCCCCTACCGAGCAGTACTTC | CASSQGEQGALTSGRSPTEQYF
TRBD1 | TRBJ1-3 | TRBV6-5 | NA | TGTGCCAGCAGTTATCAGGGGGCGAATGGAAACACCATATATTTT | CASSYQGANGNTIYF
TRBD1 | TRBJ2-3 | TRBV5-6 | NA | TGTGCCAGCAGCTTGGGACAGGGGCCTTACACAGATACGCAGTATTTT | CASSLGQGPYTDTQYF
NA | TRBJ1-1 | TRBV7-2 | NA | TGTGCCAGCAGCTCTCAACTCGTGACATCTGAAGCTTTCTTT | CASSSQLVTSEAFF
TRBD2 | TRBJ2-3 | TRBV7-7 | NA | TGTGCTAGCAGCCCCGGACTAGCCCCCGGCGATACGCAGTATTTT | CASSPGLAPGDTQYF
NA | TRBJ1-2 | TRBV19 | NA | TGTGCCAGTAGTATAGATTGGCAGGCGATCTATGGCTACACCTTC | CASSIDWQAIYGYTF
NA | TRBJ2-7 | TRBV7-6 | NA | TGTGCCAGCAGCTTAGTACAGGGAAGAGAGCAGTACTTC | CASSLVQGREQYF
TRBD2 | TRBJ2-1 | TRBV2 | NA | TGTGCCAGCAGTGAACGGCTGGGGGGGAATGAGCAGTTCTTC | CASSERLGGNEQFF
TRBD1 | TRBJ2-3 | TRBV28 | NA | TGTGCCAGCAGACCCGACAGGGTGACTACAGATACGCAGTATTTT | CASRPDRVTTDTQYF
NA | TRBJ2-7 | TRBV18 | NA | TGTGCCAGCTCACCGAACCAGGCCAGCTCCTACGAGCAGTACTTC | CASSPNQASSYEQYF
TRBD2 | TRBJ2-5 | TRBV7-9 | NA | TGTGCCAGCAGCTCCTCGGGAGGGGGGGTTACCCAGTACTTC | CASSSSGGGVTQYF
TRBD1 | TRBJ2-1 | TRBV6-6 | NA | TGTGCCAGCAGTTCCGCCGGGACAGGGGGTAGGGATGAGCAGTTCTTC | CASSSAGTGGRDEQFF